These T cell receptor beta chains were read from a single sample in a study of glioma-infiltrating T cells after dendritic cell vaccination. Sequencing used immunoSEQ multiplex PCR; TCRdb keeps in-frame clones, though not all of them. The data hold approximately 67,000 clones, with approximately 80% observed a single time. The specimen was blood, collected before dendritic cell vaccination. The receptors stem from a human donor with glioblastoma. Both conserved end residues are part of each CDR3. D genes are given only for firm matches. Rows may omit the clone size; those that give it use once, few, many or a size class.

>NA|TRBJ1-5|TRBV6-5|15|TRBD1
TGTGCCAGCAGGACAGGGGGCGCAGGCAATCAGCCCCAGCATTTT
CASRTGGAGNQPQHF
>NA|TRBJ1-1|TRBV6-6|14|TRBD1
TGTGCCAGCAGTTCCGGACAGGGGGCCACTGAAGCTTTCTTT
CASSSGQGATEAFF
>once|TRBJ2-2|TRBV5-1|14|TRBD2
TGCGCCAGCAAGCGGGGACCGAACACCGGGGAGCTGTTTTTT
CASKRGPNTGELFF
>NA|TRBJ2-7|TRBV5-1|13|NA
TGCGCCAGCAGCGGAGAGAACCCCTACGAGCAGTACTTC
CASSGENPYEQYF
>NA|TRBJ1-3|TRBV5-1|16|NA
TGCGCCAGCAGCTTGGGAAGGGGCTTGGCGGGAAACACCATATATTTT
CASSLGRGLAGNTIYF
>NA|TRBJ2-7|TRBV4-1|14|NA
TGCGCCAGCAGCCAAGATGCAGGTTCCTACGAGCAGTACTTC
CASSQDAGSYEQYF
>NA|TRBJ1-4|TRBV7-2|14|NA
TGTGCCAGCAGCCAAGAGGCGTATACTGAAAAACTGTTTTTT
CASSQEAYTEKLFF
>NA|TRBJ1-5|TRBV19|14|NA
TGTGCCAGTAGTATCGCAAGTCCGGATCAGCCCCAGCATTTT
CASSIASPDQPQHF
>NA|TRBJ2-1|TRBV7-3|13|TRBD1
TGTGCCAGCAGCTTAAACAGGGGGAATGAGCAGTTCTTC
CASSLNRGNEQFF
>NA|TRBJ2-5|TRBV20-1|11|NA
TGCAGTGCGACTTTACAAGAGACCCAGTACTTC
CSATLQETQYF
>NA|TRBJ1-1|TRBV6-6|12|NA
TGTGCCAGCGCCTATACGGGGACTGAAGCTTTCTTT
CASAYTGTEAFF
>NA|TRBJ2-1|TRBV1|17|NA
TGCACCAGCAGCCATCACCCCTGGGGGGACCCGTACAATGAGCAGTTCTTC
CTSSHHPWGDPYNEQFF
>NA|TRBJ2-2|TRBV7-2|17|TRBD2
TGTGCCAGCAGCCTGGGACTAGCGGGGGGGTACACCGGGGAGCTGTTTTTT
CASSLGLAGGYTGELFF
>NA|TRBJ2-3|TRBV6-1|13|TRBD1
TGTGCCAGCGGCGAGACAGGGGAGGATACGCAGTATTTT
CASGETGEDTQYF
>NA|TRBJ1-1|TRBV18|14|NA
TGTGCCAGCTCACCAGGTCAGGGTTCCACTGAAGCTTTCTTT
CASSPGQGSTEAFF
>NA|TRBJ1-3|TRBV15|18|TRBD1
TGTGCCACCAGCAGAGGCTACCAGGGGGGTAGCGCTGGAAACACCATATATTTT
CATSRGYQGGSAGNTIYF
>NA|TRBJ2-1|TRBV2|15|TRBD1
TGTGCCAGCAGTGAACGAGGACAGGGGTCCAATGAGCAGTTCTTC
CASSERGQGSNEQFF
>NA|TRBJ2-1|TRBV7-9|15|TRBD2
TGTGCCAGCACCACAAGGACTAGCGATGAGGATGAGCAGTTCTTC
CASTTRTSDEDEQFF
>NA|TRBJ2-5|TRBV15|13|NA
TGTGCCACCAGCAGAGGGAGCGAAGAGACCCAGTACTTC
CATSRGSEETQYF
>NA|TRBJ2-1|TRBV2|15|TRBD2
TGTGCCAGCAAAGTGACTAGCGGCGGGCCTGGAGAGCAGTTCTTC
CASKVTSGGPGEQFF
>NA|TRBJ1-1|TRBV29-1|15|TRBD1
TGCAGCGTTGAACTGGAGGGGGCTGGGGTCACTGAAGCTTTCTTT
CSVELEGAGVTEAFF
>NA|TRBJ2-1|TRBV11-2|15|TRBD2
TGTGCCAGCAGCGACGGGGGGGCCGCCTACAATGAGCAGTTCTTC
CASSDGGAAYNEQFF
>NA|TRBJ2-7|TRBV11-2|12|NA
TGTGCCAGCAGCCTCAGGGATCGTCTGCAGTACTTC
CASSLRDRLQYF
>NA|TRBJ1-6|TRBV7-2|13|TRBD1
TGTGCCAGCAGCCAGACAGGGAATTCACCCCTCCACTTT
CASSQTGNSPLHF
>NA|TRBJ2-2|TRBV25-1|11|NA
TGTGCCACCAGCGACACCGGGGAGCTGTTTTTT
CATSDTGELFF
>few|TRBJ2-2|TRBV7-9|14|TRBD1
TGTGCCAGCAGCGAGACAGGGACGTCCGGGGAGCTGTTTTTT
CASSETGTSGELFF